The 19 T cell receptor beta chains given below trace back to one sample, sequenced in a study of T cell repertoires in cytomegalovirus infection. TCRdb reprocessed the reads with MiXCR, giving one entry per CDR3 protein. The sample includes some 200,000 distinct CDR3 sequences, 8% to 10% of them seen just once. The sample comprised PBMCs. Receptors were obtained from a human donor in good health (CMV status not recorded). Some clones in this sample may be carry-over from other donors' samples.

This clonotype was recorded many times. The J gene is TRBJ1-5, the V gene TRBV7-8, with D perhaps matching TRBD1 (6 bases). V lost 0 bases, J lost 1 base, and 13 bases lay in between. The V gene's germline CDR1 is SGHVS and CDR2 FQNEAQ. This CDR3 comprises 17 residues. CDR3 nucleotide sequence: TGTGCCAGCAGCTTAGCGGGCAGGGGACTAAGCAATCAGCCCCAGCATTTT. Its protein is CASSLAGRGLSNQPQHF.

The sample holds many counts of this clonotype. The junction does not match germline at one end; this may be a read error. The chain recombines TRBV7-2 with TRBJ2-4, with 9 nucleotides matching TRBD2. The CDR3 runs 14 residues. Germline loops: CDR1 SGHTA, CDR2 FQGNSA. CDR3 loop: CASSLAGVVNIQYF. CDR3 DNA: TGTGCCAGCAGTTTAGCGGGAGTGGTTAACATTCAGTACTTC.

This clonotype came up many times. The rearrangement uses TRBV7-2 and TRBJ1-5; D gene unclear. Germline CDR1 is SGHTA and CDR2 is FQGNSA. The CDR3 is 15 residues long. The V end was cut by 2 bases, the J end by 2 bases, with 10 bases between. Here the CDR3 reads CASSLTLGGNQPQHF. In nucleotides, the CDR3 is TGTGCCAGCAGCTTAACACTTGGTGGCAATCAGCCCCAGCATTTT.

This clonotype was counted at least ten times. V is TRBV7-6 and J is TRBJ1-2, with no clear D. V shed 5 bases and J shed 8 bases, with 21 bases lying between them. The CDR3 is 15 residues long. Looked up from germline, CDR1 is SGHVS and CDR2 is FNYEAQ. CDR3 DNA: TGTGCCAGCAGCCAAGGTATAGATGCGCCCTACGGCTACACCTTC. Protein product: CASSQGIDAPYGYTF.

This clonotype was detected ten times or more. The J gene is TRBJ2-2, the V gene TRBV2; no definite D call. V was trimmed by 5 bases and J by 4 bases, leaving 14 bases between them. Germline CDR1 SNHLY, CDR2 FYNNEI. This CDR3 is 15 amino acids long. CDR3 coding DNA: TGTGCCAGCAGTTTTACATCGGATGGCACCGGGGAGCTGTTTTTT. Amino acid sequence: CASSFTSDGTGELFF.

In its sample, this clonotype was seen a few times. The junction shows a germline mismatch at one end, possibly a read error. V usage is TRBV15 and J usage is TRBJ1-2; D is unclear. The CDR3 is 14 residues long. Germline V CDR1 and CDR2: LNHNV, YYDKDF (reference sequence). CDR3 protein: CATSRVASNHGYTF. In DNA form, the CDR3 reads TGTGCCACCAGCAGAGTTGCTTCTAACCATGGCTACACCTTC.

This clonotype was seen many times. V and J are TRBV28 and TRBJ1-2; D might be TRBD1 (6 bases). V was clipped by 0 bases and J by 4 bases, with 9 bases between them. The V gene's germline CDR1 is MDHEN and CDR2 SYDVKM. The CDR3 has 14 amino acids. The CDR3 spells CASSLWGGGYGYTF. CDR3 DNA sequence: TGTGCCAGCAGTTTATGGGGAGGGGGCTATGGCTACACCTTC.

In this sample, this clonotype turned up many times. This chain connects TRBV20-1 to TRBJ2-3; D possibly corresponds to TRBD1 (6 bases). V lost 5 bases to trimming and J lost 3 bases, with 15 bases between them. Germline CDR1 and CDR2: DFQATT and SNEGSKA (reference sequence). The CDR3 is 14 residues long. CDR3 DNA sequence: TGCAGTGCTCCACGACAGGATTCGACAGATACGCAGTATTTT. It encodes CSAPRQDSTDTQYF.

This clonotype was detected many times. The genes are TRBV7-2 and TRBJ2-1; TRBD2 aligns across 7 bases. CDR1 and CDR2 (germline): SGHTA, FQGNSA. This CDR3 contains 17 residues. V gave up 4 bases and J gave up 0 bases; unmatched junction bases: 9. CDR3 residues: CASSSLSGTSSYNEQFF. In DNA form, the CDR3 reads TGTGCCAGCAGCTCCCTAAGCGGGACCAGCTCCTACAATGAGCAGTTCTTC.

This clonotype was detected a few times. CDR3 protein: CASTNRASNQPQHF. The CDR3 DNA is TGTGCCAGCACCAATCGGGCTAGCAATCAGCCCCAGCATTTT. The chain carries TRBV12-3 or TRBV12-4 and TRBJ1-5; no clear D. V shed 7 bases and J shed 0 bases, with 10 bases lying between them. The CDR3 covers 14 residues.

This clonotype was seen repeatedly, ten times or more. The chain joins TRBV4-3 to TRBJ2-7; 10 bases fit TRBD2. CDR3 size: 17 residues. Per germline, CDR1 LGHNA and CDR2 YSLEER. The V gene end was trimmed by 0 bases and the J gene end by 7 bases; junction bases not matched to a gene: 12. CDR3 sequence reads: CASSQDATSGALLEQYF. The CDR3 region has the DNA TGCGCCAGCAGCCAAGACGCCACTAGCGGGGCCTTGCTTGAGCAGTACTTC.

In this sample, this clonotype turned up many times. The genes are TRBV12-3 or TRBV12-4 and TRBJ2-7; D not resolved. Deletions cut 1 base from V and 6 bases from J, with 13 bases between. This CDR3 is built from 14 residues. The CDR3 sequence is CASSLVRAGSEQYF. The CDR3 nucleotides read TGTGCCAGCAGTTTAGTAAGGGCTGGATCCGAGCAGTACTTC.

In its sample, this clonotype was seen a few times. DNA for the CDR3: TGCAGTGCTAGATCCCGGGACGGCCTCAATCAGCCCCAGCATTTT. As protein: CSARSRDGLNQPQHF. The J gene is TRBJ1-5, the V gene TRBV20-1, with a weak D call TRBD1 (5 bases). Germline V CDR1 and CDR2: DFQATT, SNEGSKA (reference sequence). The CDR3 is 15 amino acids. Between the trimmed V and J ends, which lost 2 bases and 3 bases, there was a span of 14 bases.

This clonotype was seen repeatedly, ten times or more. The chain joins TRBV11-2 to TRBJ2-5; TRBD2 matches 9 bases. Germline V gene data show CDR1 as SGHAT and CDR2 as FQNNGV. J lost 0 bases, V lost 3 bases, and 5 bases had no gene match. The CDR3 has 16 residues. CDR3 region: CASSFERGAYQETQYF. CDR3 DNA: TGTGCCAGCAGCTTTGAGCGGGGGGCCTACCAAGAGACCCAGTACTTC.

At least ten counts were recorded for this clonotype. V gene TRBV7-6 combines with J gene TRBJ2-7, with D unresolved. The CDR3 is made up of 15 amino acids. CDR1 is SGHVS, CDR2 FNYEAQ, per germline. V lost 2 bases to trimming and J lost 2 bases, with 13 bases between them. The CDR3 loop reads CASSLSTEYPYEQYF. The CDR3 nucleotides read TGTGCCAGCAGCTTAAGTACGGAATACCCCTACGAGCAGTACTTC. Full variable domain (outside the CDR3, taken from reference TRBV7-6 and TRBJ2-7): GAGVSQSPRYKVTKRGQDVALRCDPISGHVSLYWYRQALGQGPEFLTYFNYEAQQDKSGLPNDRFSAERPEGSISTLTIQRTEQRDSAMYRCASSLSTEYPYEQYFGPGTRLTVT.

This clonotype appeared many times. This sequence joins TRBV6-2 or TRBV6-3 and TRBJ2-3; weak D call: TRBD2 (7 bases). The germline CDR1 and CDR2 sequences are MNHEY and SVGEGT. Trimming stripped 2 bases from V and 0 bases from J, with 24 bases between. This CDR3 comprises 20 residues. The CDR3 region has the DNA TGTGCCAGCAGTTACAACAGTCCGCTGGGGGCGGGGGCCAGCACAGATACGCAGTATTTT. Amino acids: CASSYNSPLGAGASTDTQYF.

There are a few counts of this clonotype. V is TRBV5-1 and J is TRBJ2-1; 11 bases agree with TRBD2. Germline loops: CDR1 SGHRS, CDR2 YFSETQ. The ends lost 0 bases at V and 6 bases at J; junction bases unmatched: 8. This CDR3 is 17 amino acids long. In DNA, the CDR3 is TGCGCCAGCAGCTTGGAATACCGACTAGCGGGGACCAATGAGCAGTTCTTC. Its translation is CASSLEYRLAGTNEQFF.

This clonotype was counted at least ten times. DNA for the CDR3: TGTGCCAGCAGCAAGGGCCGGGACGGAGCCTACGAGCAGTACTTC. The encoded protein is CASSKGRDGAYEQYF. The rearrangement uses TRBV7-6 and TRBJ2-7, with D possibly being TRBD1 or TRBD2 (5 bases each). Germline assignment: CDR1 SGHVS and CDR2 FNYEAQ. V lost 5 bases to trimming and J lost 2 bases, with 16 bases between them. The length of the CDR3 is 15 residues.

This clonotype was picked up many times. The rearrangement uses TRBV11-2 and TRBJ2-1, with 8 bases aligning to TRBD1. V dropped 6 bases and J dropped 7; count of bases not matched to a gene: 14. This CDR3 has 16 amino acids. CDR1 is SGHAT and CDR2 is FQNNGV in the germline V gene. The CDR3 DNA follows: TGTGCCAGCAGGGCACAACGGGACAGGTGGAAAAATGAGCAGTTCTTC. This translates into CASRAQRDRWKNEQFF.